This T cell receptor beta chain stems from a study of OX40 agonist ivuxolimab in advanced cancers. On the study more broadly: Age averaged about 60 years (range roughly 23 to 80), and roughly 80% were male.

V was cut by 0 bases and J by 12 bases, with 18 bases left in between. Germline V CDR1 and CDR2: MGHRA, YSYEKL. The CDR3 totals 14 residues. TCRdb's copy holds only in-frame clones and misses some; the assay was immunoSEQ multiplex PCR. The data hold some 77,000 clones, with 70% to 90% observed a single time. V usage is TRBV4-1 and J usage is TRBJ2-7; possible D gene TRBD2, 5 bases. The material sequenced was CD4+ or CD8+ T cells sorted from blood, taken in a trial of the OX40 agonist ivuxolimab. The sequence derives from an adult with an advanced solid tumor such as melanoma, head and neck, liver or kidney cancer. The CDR3 reads CASSQEGLSRGLYF. The DNA of the CDR3 is TGCGCCAGCAGCCAAGAAGGACTGTCCCGAGGATTGTACTTC.